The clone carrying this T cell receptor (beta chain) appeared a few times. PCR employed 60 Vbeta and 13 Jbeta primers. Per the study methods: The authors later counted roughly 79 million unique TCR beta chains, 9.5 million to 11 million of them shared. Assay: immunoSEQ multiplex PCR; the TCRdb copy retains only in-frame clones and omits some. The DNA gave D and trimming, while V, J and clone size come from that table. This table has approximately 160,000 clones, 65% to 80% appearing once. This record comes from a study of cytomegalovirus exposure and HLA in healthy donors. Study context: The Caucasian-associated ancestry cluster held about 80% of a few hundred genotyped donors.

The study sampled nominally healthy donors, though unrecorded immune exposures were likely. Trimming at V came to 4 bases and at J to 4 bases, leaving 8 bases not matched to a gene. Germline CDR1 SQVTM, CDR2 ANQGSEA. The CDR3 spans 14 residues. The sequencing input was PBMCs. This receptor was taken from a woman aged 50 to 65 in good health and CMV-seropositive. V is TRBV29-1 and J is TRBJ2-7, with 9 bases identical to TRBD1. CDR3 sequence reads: CSVGPGTGSYEQYF. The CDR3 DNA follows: TGCAGCGTTGGGCCCGGGACAGGGTCATACGAGCAGTACTTC.